Described below is a single T cell receptor (beta chain) sequence and its context. V dropped 1 base and J dropped 7 bases, with 7 bases sitting between them. Germline CDR1 KGHSH, CDR2 LQKENI. CDR3 size: 13 residues. Profiled with immunoSEQ multiplex PCR; TCRdb holds only in-frame clones, not every one. Of a few hundred thousand clones in the sample, more than 75% were seen once. The sample is drawn from a study of Ad26.COV2.S vaccination and SARS-CoV-2 variants. As for treatment: around 19 received Ad26.COV2.S at low or high dose, single or two shots; 5 received placebo; per-sample allocation not given. It was on day 63 after the first vaccine or placebo injection that samples were taken.

The sequencing used peripheral blood, collected in a trial of Ad26.COV2.S vaccine versus placebo. The clonotype comes from a person aged 18 to 65 who received the Ad26.COV2.S COVID-19 vaccine or a placebo. The rearrangement joins TRBV18 to TRBJ2-2; unclear D gene. The CDR3 nucleotides read TGTGCCAGCTCACCACGGTCAATCGGGGAGCTGTTTTTT. This gives the protein CASSPRSIGELFF.